This note documents a single T cell receptor beta chain sequence. Its antigen is not identified. Profiled with immunoSEQ multiplex PCR; TCRdb holds only in-frame clones, not every one. The table records some 40,000 clones, around 80% of them present only once. This entry is derived from a study of vaccination effects on CD4 cells after COVID-19. Study in general: Within the ViraFEST assay, antigen-specific CD4+ T cells underwent expansion with viral peptide pools prior to sequencing. Samples that were drawn after vaccination came a median of 72 days after the second dose.

Following culture for 9 to 11 days, CD4+ T cells were isolated. The infection with SARS-CoV-2 (confirmed by PCR) occurred in this person between March and December 2020. Each participant received a vaccine that was either BNT162b2 or mRNA-1273, given as two doses. Study findings and constraints: Infection-derived and vaccine-derived clones contracted markedly late after vaccination. Convalescent patients were scarce, and early post-infection timepoints were absent.

Germline CDR1 is LGHDT and CDR2 is YNNKEL (reference sequence). The CDR3 has 17 residues. The ends lost 1 base at V and 0 bases at J; junction bases unmatched: 0. The sequence derives from a human donor who had a prior SARS-CoV-2 infection. The chain uses TRBV3-1 (or the pseudogene TRBV3-2) and TRBJ2-2; 12 nucleotides agree with TRBD2. The specimen comprised CD4+ T cells from PBMCs cultured without peptide, sampled after COVID-19 vaccination. For the CDR3, the DNA is TGTGCCAGCAGCCAAGGACTAGCGGGGGCGAACACCGGGGAGCTGTTTTTT. Protein product: CASSQGLAGANTGELFF.